This T cell receptor (beta chain) was observed in a study of T-cell reconstitution after alpha-beta-depleted transplantation in children. The TCRbeta library incorporated unique molecular identifiers. TCRdb reanalysed the PCR reads using MiXCR and keeps one entry per CDR3 protein. The table has hundreds of thousands of distinct CDR3 sequences, 10% to 15% seen once. This CDR3 is 14 amino acids long. The V segment lost 3 bases and the J segment 2 bases; nucleotides outside the gene matches: 4. Germline loops: CDR1 SGHRS, CDR2 YFSETQ. This receptor was identified in a male patient younger than 18 who had a stem cell transplant for acute myeloid leukemia, so the T cells may come from the graft donor. Sample: PBMCs, mostly from graft donor cells, taken 360 days after TCRalphabeta/CD19-depleted stem cell transplant. V gene TRBV5-1 combines with J gene TRBJ2-7, with 8 bases aligning to TRBD2. The CDR3 coding sequence is TGCGCCAGCAGCTCCAGCGGGGGAGCCTACGAGCAGTACTTC. Amino acid sequence: CASSSSGGAYEQYF.